Each of the 8 T cell receptor beta chains below was sequenced from the same sample in a study of blood T cells in healthy people across ages. It was with a sample-barcoded 5' primer and a J-beta primer mix that a second PCR of roughly 6 to 11 cycles was run. One entry per CDR3 protein, called by TCRdb with MiXCR from the 5' RACE reads. The data hold over a million distinct CDR3 sequences, with 40% to 45% observed a single time. Sequencing was done on a sample of blood. Receptor source: a woman between 55 and 75 years old in good health.

This chain connects TRBV27 to TRBJ2-5; the D is unclear. From germline, CDR1 is MNHEY and CDR2 SMNVEV (reference sequence). The CDR3 spans 15 residues. Between the trimmed V and J ends, which lost 7 bases and 1 base, there was a span of 16 bases. CDR3 DNA: TGTGCCAGCAAGCGATGGACGGTCGGCCAAGAGACCCAGTACTTC. This encodes CASKRWTVGQETQYF.

The chain combines TRBV6-2 or TRBV6-3 with TRBJ2-1, with TRBD2 identical over 8 bases. Germline V gives CDR1 MNHEY, CDR2 SVGEGT. J lost 3 bases, V lost 4 bases, and 8 bases had no gene match. The CDR3 sequence is 16 residues long. In DNA, the CDR3 is TGTGCCAGCAGTTTCCAAGCGGGAGTCCACTACAATGAGCAGTTCTTC. The encoded protein is CASSFQAGVHYNEQFF.

The chain joins TRBV20-1 to TRBJ1-2; no firm D call. The CDR3 is 14 amino acids. The ends were cut back, 4 bases at V and 0 bases at J, with 12 bases in the middle. CDR1 is DFQATT, CDR2 SNEGSKA, per germline (reference sequence). The CDR3 coding sequence is TGCAGTGCTACCCCAACGGTAGCTAACTATGGCTACACCTTC. It is translated as CSATPTVANYGYTF.

The table lists this clonotype with a few counts. The CDR3 sequence is CASSVAAGNGEQFF. The CDR3 DNA reads TGTGCCAGCAGCGTAGCGGCGGGCAACGGGGAGCAGTTCTTC. The rearrangement joins TRBV9 to TRBJ2-1; maybe TRBD2 (5 bases). Germline V gene lookup returns CDR1 SGDLS and CDR2 YYNGEE. Trimming pared 0 bases from V and 10 bases from J, leaving 14 bases between. The CDR3 consists of 14 residues.

This clonotype showed up just a few times. This sequence joins TRBV10-3 and TRBJ1-2; D is unclear. This CDR3 contains 14 residues. V was pared by 10 bases and J by 8 bases, with 23 bases between. Germline V CDR1 and CDR2: ENHRY, SYGVKD. The CDR3 loop is CATTYESRTLGYTF. Written as DNA, the CDR3 is TGTGCCACCACATACGAATCCCGGACTCTCGGCTACACCTTC.

V and J are TRBV20-1 and TRBJ2-6, with 11 positions matching TRBD1. Germline V lookup: CDR1 DFQATT, CDR2 SNEGSKA (reference sequence). CDR3 length equals 16 residues. V lost 5 bases, J lost 0 bases, and 3 bases stayed unmatched. The CDR3 DNA sequence: TGCAGTGCTGTGGGACAGGGGGGCTCTGGGGCCAACGTCCTGACTTTC. This sequence encodes CSAVGQGGSGANVLTF.

This clonotype was counted a few times. The chain recombines TRBV5-6 with TRBJ2-5, with D hard to call. The V end lost 1 base, the J end lost 1 base, and 8 bases lay between the germline ends. The CDR3 is 14 amino acids. CDR1 and CDR2 (germline): SGHDT, YYEEEE. The CDR3 spells CASSLMAVQETQYF. In DNA, the CDR3 is TGTGCCAGCAGCTTGATGGCGGTCCAAGAGACCCAGTACTTC.

This clonotype was seen more than once but under ten times. V usage is TRBV30 and J usage is TRBJ2-4; D may be TRBD1 (5 bases). This CDR3 contains 12 residues. The V end lost 3 bases, the J end lost 3 bases, and 6 bases lay between the germline ends. Germline V gene sequence: CDR1 GTSNPN, CDR2 SVGIG (reference sequence). The CDR3 region is CAWRTDKNIQYF. Written as DNA, the CDR3 is TGTGCCTGGAGGACAGACAAAAACATTCAGTACTTC. The variable domain in full, completed from reference TRBV30 and TRBJ2-4, reads SQTIHQWPATLVQPVGSPLSLECTVEGTSNPNLYWYRQAAGRGLQLLFYSVGIGQISSEVPQNLSASRPQDRQFILSSKKLLLSDSGFYLCAWRTDKNIQYFGAGTRLSVL.